The 22 T cell receptor beta chains below come from one sample, sequenced in a study of early T cells in non-severe SARS-CoV-2 infection (dated by TCRdb to about 2021). Library preparation used 5' RACE. Sequenced on a NextSeq 500. TCRdb's own reprocessing of the public reads used fastp at Q25 and MiXCR and kept productive beta chains. Under each unique CDR3 protein, matching rows form one entry showing the most common genes and DNA. This sample is represented by tens of thousands of distinct CDR3 sequences; around 7% of them were singletons. Together, the top ten hold about 4% of the sample. The sample was whole blood. These TCRs come from an adult who was a healthcare worker with PCR-confirmed SARS-CoV-2 infection or an uninfected control (not recorded which).

This clonotype was counted many times. The chain couples TRBV28 to TRBJ1-1; 7 positions match TRBD1. The CDR3 is made up of 14 amino acids. Germline V lookup: CDR1 MDHEN, CDR2 SYDVKM. The J segment lost 2 bases and the V segment lost 4 bases, leaving 4 bases of the junction unmatched. The CDR3: CASSWTGFNTEAFF. The CDR3 DNA reads TGTGCCAGCAGTTGGACAGGTTTTAACACTGAAGCTTTCTTT.

The chain recombines TRBV3-1 with TRBJ2-7; D is perhaps TRBD2 (5 bases). The germline V gene has CDR1 LGHDT and CDR2 YNNKEL (reference sequence). The CDR3 has 12 amino acids. Trimming removed 10 bases at V and 3 bases at J, with 13 bases between. CDR3 nucleotide sequence: TGTGCCACGGAGGATCCAAACTACGAGCAGTACTTC. This gives the protein CATEDPNYEQYF.

This clonotype was seen a few times. The rearrangement links TRBV2 to TRBJ2-2, with D perhaps matching TRBD2 (5 bases). CDR1 and CDR2 (germline): SNHLY, FYNNEI. Trimming pared 5 bases from V and 5 bases from J, leaving 12 bases between. This CDR3 spans 14 amino acids. As DNA, the CDR3 is TGTGCCAGCAGTAAAGACTACTCAACCGGGGAGCTGTTTTTT. Translation gives CASSKDYSTGELFF.

This clonotype came up many times. This rearrangement joins TRBV4-1 to TRBJ2-3; 8 nucleotides line up with TRBD2. Germline V gives CDR1 MGHRA, CDR2 YSYEKL. Trimming removed 0 bases from V and 4 bases from J; junction bases left unmatched: 9. There are 17 residues in the CDR3. CDR3 coding DNA: TGCGCCAGCAGCCAAGATGAAGGTCCAGCGGGGGCAGATACGCAGTATTTT. Its translation: CASSQDEGPAGADTQYF.

This clonotype occurred many times. This CDR3 is CASSLELAYNEQFF. Here the CDR3 DNA reads TGTGCCAGCAGTTTGGAGCTAGCGTATAATGAGCAGTTCTTC. V and J are TRBV28 and TRBJ2-1, with a tentative D call TRBD2 (6 bases). V lost 3 bases and J 7 bases, leaving 13 bases between the germline ends. Germline V gene data show CDR1 as MDHEN and CDR2 as SYDVKM. This CDR3 has 14 residues.

This clonotype came up many times. The chain couples TRBV4-1 to TRBJ2-6; perhaps TRBD1 as D (5 bases). The CDR3 spans 11 residues. V was pared by 4 bases and J by 19 bases, with 14 bases between. Germline CDR1 is MGHRA and CDR2 is YSYEKL. The DNA for the CDR3 is TGCGCCAGCAGCCTAGGGGCGACAATCACTTTC. Protein product: CASSLGATITF.

The J gene is TRBJ2-1, the V gene TRBV28; weak D call: TRBD1 (6 bases). Germline CDR1 and CDR2: MDHEN and SYDVKM. V was clipped by 8 bases and J by 0 bases, with 17 bases between them. The CDR3 sequence is 16 residues long. CDR3 nucleotides: TGTGCCAGCTCACCACCAGGGGAACCCTCCTACAATGAGCAGTTCTTC. Translation: CASSPPGEPSYNEQFF.

This clonotype was picked up a small number of times. The genes are TRBV9 and TRBJ2-1; D remains unclear. V gave up 3 bases and J gave up 2 bases, with 9 bases separating them. Germline V gene data show CDR1 as SGDLS and CDR2 as YYNGEE. The CDR3 contains 14 residues. CDR3 region: CASSAKPPYNEQFF. Written as DNA, the CDR3 is TGTGCCAGCAGCGCCAAACCCCCCTACAATGAGCAGTTCTTC.

V gene TRBV5-1 combines with J gene TRBJ1-1; TRBD1 matches 8 bases. The CDR3 has 14 amino acids. Per germline, CDR1 SGHRS and CDR2 YFSETQ. V shed 4 bases, J shed 1 base, and the junction held 3 bases outside the gene matches. CDR3 in amino acids: CASSRGQGNTEAFF. Written as DNA, the CDR3 is TGCGCCAGCAGCCGTGGACAGGGGAACACTGAAGCTTTCTTT.

This clonotype was seen many times. The chain carries TRBV28 and TRBJ2-7; D remains unclear. The CDR3 is made up of 11 amino acids. CDR1 is MDHEN, CDR2 SYDVKM, per germline. V lost 6 bases, J lost 4 bases, and 7 bases lay in between. The DNA of the CDR3 is TGTGCCAGCAGCCAACAATACGAGCAGTACTTC. Translated, it gives CASSQQYEQYF.

In this sample, this clonotype turned up many times. This sequence joins TRBV28 and TRBJ1-1, with a tentative D call TRBD1 (6 bases). Germline V gene lookup returns CDR1 MDHEN and CDR2 SYDVKM. The CDR3 length is 14 residues. The V and J ends lost 7 bases and 4 bases respectively, with 16 bases between them. The CDR3 sequence: CASNLPATGTEAFF. The CDR3, as DNA: TGTGCCAGCAATCTGCCAGCGACAGGCACTGAAGCTTTCTTT.

There are many counts of this clonotype. The V gene is TRBV7-9, the J gene TRBJ2-2; D is unclear. Germline V gene lookup returns CDR1 SEHNR and CDR2 FQNEAQ (reference sequence). The CDR3 covers 14 residues. V was pared by 6 bases and J by 4 bases, with 12 bases between. CDR3 amino acids: CASSPDGITGELFF. The CDR3 DNA sequence: TGTGCCAGCAGTCCTGACGGAATCACCGGGGAGCTGTTTTTT.

The rearrangement uses TRBV2 and TRBJ2-1; TRBD2 matches 10 bases. This CDR3 has 14 amino acids. With 9 bases clipped from V and 5 bases from J, the junction kept 7 bases outside the gene matches. The germline gives CDR1 SNHLY, CDR2 FYNNEI. The CDR3 loop reads CASQSGRENNEQFF. The CDR3 DNA follows: TGTGCCAGTCAAAGCGGGAGGGAGAACAATGAGCAGTTCTTC.

Concerning this clonotype itself: A read error may explain this, as a much larger clone is one base away. The V and J genes are TRBV25-1 and TRBJ2-7; D is undetermined. V was cut by 4 bases and J by 8 bases, with 9 bases left in between. Germline values: CDR1 MGHDK, CDR2 SYGVNS. This CDR3 comprises 11 residues. The DNA of the CDR3 is TGTGCCAGCAGTGGGTTTAGCAAGCAGTACTTC. It encodes CASSGFSKQYF.

This rearrangement joins TRBV12-3 or TRBV12-4 to TRBJ2-7, with D possibly being TRBD1 (5 bases). The ends were cut back, 5 bases at V and 3 bases at J, with 14 bases in the middle. The CDR3 is 14 residues long. CDR3 DNA: TGTGCCAGCAGTCAGATGGCCGACAGCTACGAGCAGTACTTC. It yields the protein CASSQMADSYEQYF.

The V gene is TRBV20-1, the J gene TRBJ2-2; 10 bases line up with TRBD2. V lost 5 bases and J lost 2; bases outside the gene matches: 5. The germline V gene encodes CDR1 DFQATT and CDR2 SNEGSKA (reference sequence). The CDR3 is 15 amino acids. The CDR3 reads CSAVSGGINTGELFF. In DNA form, the CDR3 reads TGCAGTGCTGTTAGCGGGGGGATTAACACCGGGGAGCTGTTTTTT.

This clonotype was recorded many times. The chain has TRBV5-6 and TRBJ2-1, with D perhaps TRBD1 or TRBD2 (6 bases each). This CDR3 is built from 16 residues. Trimming stripped 1 base from V and 0 bases from J, with 11 bases between. Germline CDR1 and CDR2: SGHDT and YYEEEE. CDR3 nucleotides: TGTGCCAGCAGCTTGCAACGGGGGCGCTCCTACAATGAGCAGTTCTTC. It encodes CASSLQRGRSYNEQFF.

This clonotype was recorded many times. The chain is built from TRBV7-9 and TRBJ1-5; 11 nucleotides align to TRBD1. Germline values: CDR1 SEHNR, CDR2 FQNEAQ (reference sequence). CDR3 size: 15 residues. Germline trimming cut 5 bases from V and 6 bases from J; bases unmatched to any gene: 6. Here the CDR3 reads CASSQGTGGFQPQHF. CDR3 DNA: TGTGCCAGCAGCCAGGGGACAGGGGGATTTCAGCCCCAGCATTTT.

The chain combines TRBV10-3 with TRBJ2-2; a weak D match, TRBD1 (6 bases). There are 18 residues in the CDR3. The ends were cut back, 1 base at V and 0 bases at J, with 15 bases in the middle. CDR1 and CDR2 from the germline V gene are ENHRY and SYGVKD. The CDR3: CAISEFRVDSTNTGELFF. The CDR3 bases are TGTGCCATCAGTGAGTTTAGAGTGGACAGTACGAACACCGGGGAGCTGTTTTTT.

This clonotype was recorded many times. This chain uses TRBV9 with TRBJ2-7, with 11 bases that match TRBD1. Germline V gives CDR1 SGDLS, CDR2 YYNGEE. J was trimmed by 4 bases and V by 4 bases; bases with no gene match: 7. The CDR3 covers 15 residues. In nucleotides, the CDR3 is TGTGCCAGCAGCCAACGGACAGGGGGCCTATACGAGCAGTACTTC. Its translation is CASSQRTGGLYEQYF.

This clonotype has just one count. The chain recombines TRBV28 with TRBJ2-1; D not certain. The CDR3 is made up of 15 amino acids. Per germline, CDR1 MDHEN and CDR2 SYDVKM. CDR3 sequence: CTTSFIRFSYNEQFF. CDR3 DNA sequence: TGTACCACCAGTTTTATCCGTTTCTCCTACAATGAGCAGTTCTTC. The full variable domain, with the rest looked up from reference TRBV28 and TRBJ2-1, is DVKVTQSSRYLVKRTGEKVFLECVQDMDHENMFWYRQDPGLGLRLIYFSYDVKMKEKGDIPEGYSVSREKKERFSLILESASTNQTSMYLCTTSFIRFSYNEQFFGPGTRLTVL.

Ten or more counts support this clonotype. The V gene is TRBV14, the J gene TRBJ2-3; the match to TRBD2 covers 7 bases. Germline loops: CDR1 SGHDN, CDR2 FVKESK. CDR3 length: 17 amino acids. J lost 1 base, V lost 1 base, and 8 bases had no gene match. CDR3 sequence reads: CASSQGYLADRTDTQYF. CDR3 DNA sequence: TGTGCCAGCAGCCAAGGTTATCTAGCGGACCGCACAGATACGCAGTATTTT.